The 27 T cell receptor beta chains below come from one sample, sequenced in a study of cytomegalovirus exposure and HLA in healthy donors. The PCR employed 60 Vbeta primers together with 13 Jbeta primers. The table came from immunoSEQ multiplex PCR; TCRdb's copy has only in-frame clones and leaves some out. The table includes over 80,000 clones, 55% to 80% detected once. The sequencing input was PBMCs. The receptors come from a man aged 35 to 55 in good health and CMV-seronegative.

The count of this clone is one. The rearrangement uses TRBV4-3 and TRBJ1-2; D not certain. Germline V lookup: CDR1 LGHNA, CDR2 YSLEER. This CDR3 region has 14 residues. The V gene lost 1 base and the J gene lost 3 bases, with 9 bases spanning the gap. The CDR3 sequence: CASSQGPGDYGYTF. The CDR3 coding sequence is TGCGCCAGCAGCCAAGGGCCAGGTGACTATGGCTACACCTTC.

In this sample, this clone turned up a few times. The J gene is TRBJ1-2, the V gene TRBV5-1, with 7 bases identical to TRBD1. CDR3 length: 13 residues. The germline gives CDR1 SGHRS, CDR2 YFSETQ. Trimming took 4 bases from V and 4 from J; bases not matched to a gene: 4. CDR3 protein: CASSVTGPYGYTF. The CDR3 nucleotides are TGCGCCAGCAGCGTGACAGGGCCCTATGGCTACACCTTC.

The genes are TRBV6-5 and TRBJ2-3; 8 nucleotides match TRBD1. After removal of 4 bases from V and 2 bases from J, the junction contained 2 bases not matched to a gene. CDR3 length equals 14 residues. Per the germline V gene, CDR1 is MNHEY and CDR2 is SVGAGI. In DNA, the CDR3 is TGTGCCAGCAGTTCGGACAGGGCCACAGATACGCAGTATTTT. Its protein is CASSSDRATDTQYF.

This clone was seen a few times. Lacking the conserved final phenylalanine or tryptophan, this CDR3 likely reflects a read error. The chain recombines TRBV4-3 with TRBJ1-6, with TRBD1 matching over 8 bases. With 4 bases clipped from V and 5 bases from J, the junction kept 7 bases outside the gene matches. Germline loops: CDR1 LGHNA, CDR2 YSLEER. This CDR3 has 16 amino acids. The CDR3 DNA sequence: TGCGCCAGCAGCCGCCTGACAGGGGATGATAATTCACCCCTCCACGTT. It encodes CASSRLTGDDNSPLHV.

This clone was detected only once. This chain links TRBV19 with TRBJ2-3; tentatively, D is TRBD2 (5 bases). Trimming took 10 bases from V and 3 from J, leaving 11 bases between them. Germline loops: CDR1 LNHDA, CDR2 SQIVND (reference sequence). The CDR3 is 12 residues long. The CDR3 is CATREGTDTQYF. CDR3 nucleotides: TGTGCCACCCGAGAGGGAACAGATACGCAGTATTTT.

The CDR3 loop reads CACQGQGVFSTEAFF. The CDR3 DNA reads TGTGCCTGCCAAGGACAGGGGGTTTTTAGCACTGAAGCTTTCTTT. The V and J genes are TRBV30 and TRBJ1-1; 10 positions agree with TRBD1. Germline lookup yields CDR1 GTSNPN and CDR2 SVGIG (reference sequence). V lost 6 bases, J lost 4 bases, and 11 bases stayed unmatched. The CDR3 runs to 15 residues.

The V and J genes are TRBV27 and TRBJ1-5; the match to TRBD1 covers 9 bases. V shed 5 bases, J shed 5 bases, and the junction held 10 bases outside the gene matches. This CDR3 has 16 amino acids. Germline lookup yields CDR1 MNHEY and CDR2 SMNVEV (reference sequence). The CDR3 bases are TGTGCCAGCAGTCCCACGGGACAGGGAATATATCAGCCCCAGCATTTT. It specifies CASSPTGQGIYQPQHF.

The chain is built from TRBV5-1 and TRBJ1-3; D is perhaps TRBD1 (6 bases). The CDR3 covers 14 residues. The germline V gene encodes CDR1 SGHRS and CDR2 YFSETQ. V lost 4 bases, J lost 2 bases, and 10 bases lay in between. The CDR3 DNA reads TGCGCCAGCAGCCTAACAGGGACTGGAAACACCATATATTTT. It codes for CASSLTGTGNTIYF.

The chain has TRBV28 and TRBJ2-7; no clear D. V lost 0 bases and J 2 bases, leaving 11 bases between the germline ends. Germline assignment: CDR1 MDHEN and CDR2 SYDVKM. The CDR3 has 15 residues. Here the CDR3 reads CASSLWGRAPYEQYF. The CDR3 nucleotides are TGTGCCAGCAGTTTATGGGGCCGAGCTCCCTACGAGCAGTACTTC. Combining the CDR3 with reference TRBV28 and TRBJ2-7 gives the whole variable domain DVKVTQSSRYLVKRTGEKVFLECVQDMDHENMFWYRQDPGLGLRLIYFSYDVKMKEKGDIPEGYSVSREKKERFSLILESASTNQTSMYLCASSLWGRAPYEQYFGPGTRLTVT.

This rearrangement joins TRBV10-2 to TRBJ2-7; 7 bases map to TRBD1. Trimming cost V 6 bases and J 3 bases; bases outside gene matches: 2. The CDR3 is made up of 12 amino acids. Per germline, CDR1 WSHSY and CDR2 SAAADI. This CDR3 is CASRGDSYEQYF. The CDR3 DNA sequence: TGCGCCAGCAGGGGGGACAGCTACGAGCAGTACTTC.

The chain uses TRBV5-1 and TRBJ1-6; 10 bases map to TRBD1. The CDR3 totals 16 residues. Germline V gene lookup returns CDR1 SGHRS and CDR2 YFSETQ. The J segment lost 7 bases and the V segment lost 4 bases, leaving 8 bases of the junction unmatched. As DNA, the CDR3 is TGCGCCAGCAGCCGGACGGGACAGGGGATGAATTCACCCCTCCACTTT. This encodes CASSRTGQGMNSPLHF.

The CDR3 loop reads CASQAGLHNEQFF. The CDR3 DNA sequence: TGTGCCAGCCAGGCGGGGCTTCACAATGAGCAGTTCTTC. The gene calls are TRBV7-8 and TRBJ2-1; TRBD2 is a possible D gene (6 bases). This CDR3 is 13 amino acids long. CDR1 and CDR2 from the germline V gene are SGHVS and FQNEAQ. Trimming stripped 8 bases from V and 5 bases from J, with 13 bases between.

The chain joins TRBV6-6 to TRBJ2-3, with D tentatively TRBD2 (6 bases). Germline CDR1 and CDR2: MNHNY and SVGAGI (reference sequence). V lost 7 bases and J lost 5, with 10 bases in between. The CDR3 is made up of 12 amino acids. In DNA, the CDR3 is TGTGCCAGCAAACCGGAGGGAGATACGCAGTATTTT. This translates into CASKPEGDTQYF.

The chain is built from TRBV14 and TRBJ2-7, with TRBD1 matching over 12 bases. Germline V CDR1 and CDR2: SGHDN, FVKESK. The CDR3 is 15 residues long. J was trimmed by 2 bases and V by 5 bases; bases with no gene match: 4. The chain's CDR3 is CASSYRDRGPYEQYF. CDR3 coding DNA: TGTGCCAGCAGCTACCGGGACAGGGGGCCCTACGAGCAGTACTTC.

The chain combines TRBV28 with TRBJ2-3; D is unclear. V lost 8 bases and J lost 0, with 9 bases in between. This CDR3 has 13 residues. CDR1 is MDHEN and CDR2 is SYDVKM in the germline V gene. The CDR3 reads CASRFTSTDTQYF. The CDR3 bases are TGTGCCAGCCGGTTCACTAGCACAGATACGCAGTATTTT.

V and J are TRBV29-1 and TRBJ2-3; 9 positions agree with TRBD1. Germline V gene lookup returns CDR1 SQVTM and CDR2 ANQGSEA. CDR3 length: 14 amino acids. The V gene end was trimmed by 6 bases and the J gene end by 5 bases; junction bases not matched to a gene: 9. CDR3 sequence reads: CSVMGQGGQDTQYF. CDR3 DNA sequence: TGCAGCGTAATGGGACAGGGAGGTCAAGATACGCAGTATTTT.

This sequence joins TRBV18 and TRBJ1-1; no clear D gene. The CDR3 loop spans 13 amino acids. Trimming took off 1 base at V and 1 base at J, with 4 bases between the two ends. The germline gives CDR1 KGHSH, CDR2 LQKENI. CDR3 nucleotides: TGTGCCAGCTCACCACAACAGAACACTGAAGCTTTCTTT. Translated, it gives CASSPQQNTEAFF.

The chain's CDR3 is CASSQRQVGYGYTF. In DNA, the CDR3 is TGTGCCAGCAGCCAACGGCAGGTGGGCTATGGCTACACCTTC. The chain combines TRBV4-2 with TRBJ1-2, with unresolved D. In germline, CDR1 is LGHNA, CDR2 YNFKEQ. V shed 2 bases and J shed 4 bases, with 11 bases lying between them. This CDR3 is 14 amino acids long.

CDR3 coding DNA: TGTGCCAGCAGCAAACTAGCGGGAGAATACAATGAGCAGTTCTTC. Protein product: CASSKLAGEYNEQFF. J is TRBJ2-1 and V is TRBV11-2; 11 positions agree with TRBD2. CDR3 size: 15 residues. V was clipped by 5 bases and J by 4 bases; unmatched bases: 4. Germline assignment: CDR1 SGHAT and CDR2 FQNNGV.

The gene calls are TRBV6-5 and TRBJ2-7; D perhaps matches TRBD2 (5 bases). V was shortened by 4 bases and J by 1 base, with 8 bases between the two germline ends. CDR1 and CDR2 (germline): MNHEY, SVGAGI. This CDR3 spans 13 amino acids. CDR3 nucleotide sequence: TGTGCCAGCAGTTTTTCGGGGTCCTACGAGCAGTACTTC. Translation gives CASSFSGSYEQYF.

The rearrangement links TRBV5-6 to TRBJ1-5; 9 bases fit TRBD1. Germline V gene sequence: CDR1 SGHDT, CDR2 YYEEEE. Trimming took 4 bases from V and 2 from J; bases not matched to a gene: 16. The CDR3 is 19 amino acids. CDR3 coding DNA: TGTGCCAGCAGCCGGCGCGGGAGCGGGACAGGGAGCGGCAATCAGCCCCAGCATTTT. It translates to CASSRRGSGTGSGNQPQHF.

V gene TRBV11-2 combines with J gene TRBJ2-1, with D hard to call. Germline V CDR1 and CDR2: SGHAT, FQNNGV. The CDR3 totals 12 residues. V was trimmed by 4 bases and J by 4 bases, leaving 5 bases between them. CDR3 loop: CASSSQYNEQFF. CDR3 DNA: TGTGCCAGCAGCTCTCAGTACAATGAGCAGTTCTTC.

This chain connects TRBV28 to TRBJ1-2; weak D call: TRBD1 (5 bases). CDR1 MDHEN and CDR2 SYDVKM come from the germline V gene. The CDR3 spans 14 residues. Trimming took off 5 bases at V and 2 bases at J, with 12 bases between the two ends. The CDR3 loop is CASSPPTVNYGYTF. DNA of the CDR3: TGTGCCAGCAGTCCGCCGACAGTAAACTATGGCTACACCTTC.

The CDR3: CATSVQKNTEAFF. The CDR3 DNA reads as TGTGCCACCAGCGTACAAAAAAACACTGAAGCTTTCTTT. The chain combines TRBV15 with TRBJ1-1; D ambiguous. There are 13 residues in the CDR3. CDR1 is LNHNV and CDR2 is YYDKDF in the germline V gene (reference sequence). The V end lost 5 bases, the J end lost 2 bases, and 9 bases lay between the germline ends.

J is TRBJ2-7 and V is TRBV7-9, with D unclear. This CDR3 has 14 amino acids. V gave up 5 bases and J gave up 7 bases, with 18 bases separating them. The germline gives CDR1 SEHNR, CDR2 FQNEAQ (reference sequence). The CDR3: CASSPVDPRREQYF. CDR3 coding DNA: TGTGCCAGCAGCCCGGTAGACCCACGGCGGGAGCAGTACTTC.

This chain uses TRBV5-1 with TRBJ1-5, with 7 bases aligning to TRBD1. Germline CDR1 is SGHRS and CDR2 is YFSETQ. CDR3 length: 15 residues. Germline trimming cut 4 bases from V and 0 bases from J; bases unmatched to any gene: 4. The CDR3 bases are TGCGCCAGCAGCCCGGGACAGTATAGCAATCAGCCCCAGCATTTT. Protein sequence: CASSPGQYSNQPQHF.

This clone has only a few counts. The chain carries TRBV29-1 and TRBJ2-5, with 7 bases aligning to TRBD1. The ends lost 0 bases at V and 4 bases at J; junction bases unmatched: 5. Germline loops: CDR1 SQVTM, CDR2 ANQGSEA. The CDR3 spans 14 residues. The CDR3 reads CSVEDPRGTETQYF. The CDR3 bases are TGCAGCGTTGAAGATCCCAGGGGGACAGAGACCCAGTACTTC. Together with reference TRBV29-1 and TRBJ2-5, the CDR3 gives the full variable domain: SAVISQKPSRDICQRGTSLTIQCQVDSQVTMMFWYRQQPGQSLTLIATANQGSEATYESGFVIDKFPISRPNLTFSTLTVSNMSPEDSSIYLCSVEDPRGTETQYFGPGTRLLVL.